Following are 26 T cell receptor beta chains from one sample sequenced in a study of OX40 agonist ivuxolimab in advanced cancers. Clones were read by immunoSEQ multiplex PCR, and TCRdb kept only the in-frame ones, dropping some. The table includes tens of thousands of clones, about nine tenths detected once. The material was CD4+ or CD8+ T cells sorted from blood, obtained in a trial of the OX40 agonist ivuxolimab. The source is an adult with an advanced solid tumor such as melanoma, head and neck, liver or kidney cancer.

V and J are TRBV2 and TRBJ2-3; no clear D gene. The CDR3 runs to 12 residues. V was shortened by 7 bases and J by 2 bases, with 7 bases between the two germline ends. In germline, CDR1 is SNHLY, CDR2 FYNNEI. This CDR3 is CASTYHTDTQYF. In DNA form, the CDR3 reads TGTGCCAGCACATACCACACAGATACGCAGTATTTT.

The chain couples TRBV7-3 to TRBJ2-1; 9 bases fit TRBD2. This CDR3 is built from 15 residues. V trimming: 3 bases; J trimming: 4 bases; junction bases outside the gene matches: 4. Germline V lookup: CDR1 SGHTA, CDR2 FQGTGA. CDR3 in amino acids: CASSLSSGAYNEQFF. The CDR3 bases are TGTGCCAGCAGCTTGTCTAGCGGGGCTTACAATGAGCAGTTCTTC.

The gene calls are TRBV10-1 and TRBJ2-3, with TRBD2 as a possible D gene (6 bases). Deletions cut 4 bases from V and 0 bases from J, with 11 bases between. CDR1 and CDR2 from the germline V gene are WNHNN and SYGVQD (reference sequence). The CDR3 contains 15 residues. The chain's CDR3 is CASSGTGVSTDTQYF. As DNA, the CDR3 is TGCGCCAGCAGTGGGACGGGGGTCAGCACAGATACGCAGTATTTT.

CDR3 amino acids: CASSEAGTQGLYGYTF. CDR3 bases: TGTGCCAGCAGTGAAGCCGGGACACAGGGACTCTATGGCTACACCTTC. The chain has TRBV25-1 and TRBJ1-2; D possibly corresponds to TRBD1 (6 bases). Germline CDR1 reads MGHDK; CDR2 reads SYGVNS. This CDR3 contains 16 residues. V was trimmed by 2 bases and J by 4 bases, leaving 17 bases between them.

The chain employs TRBV7-2 and TRBJ2-2; TRBD2 matches 12 bases. Unmatched junction bases numbered 5, after V lost 5 bases and J lost 4 bases. Germline V CDR1 and CDR2: SGHTA, FQGNSA. The CDR3 is 16 residues long. The CDR3 here is CASSPRTSGTTGELFF. In nucleotides, the CDR3 is TGTGCCAGCAGCCCACGGACTAGCGGGACCACCGGGGAGCTGTTTTTT.

This clone occurred once. This chain links TRBV7-9 with TRBJ2-4; 8 bases line up with TRBD2. This CDR3 is 15 amino acids long. Trimming cost V 1 base and J 10 bases; bases outside gene matches: 9. Germline values: CDR1 SEHNR, CDR2 FQNEAQ (reference sequence). The CDR3: CASSLGWSGGLIQYF. The CDR3 coding sequence is TGTGCCAGCAGCTTAGGATGGAGCGGGGGACTAATTCAGTACTTC.

The V gene is TRBV2, the J gene TRBJ2-3; D is uncertain. CDR1 and CDR2 from the germline V gene are SNHLY and FYNNEI. V was shortened by 7 bases and J by 6 bases, with 14 bases between the two germline ends. The CDR3 contains 13 residues. CDR3 coding DNA: TGTGCCAGCAAATTAGCTACATGGGATACGCAGTATTTT. Its translation is CASKLATWDTQYF.

V gene TRBV6-5 combines with J gene TRBJ1-1, with a weak D call TRBD1 (5 bases). Germline assignment: CDR1 MNHEY and CDR2 SVGAGI. This CDR3 comprises 15 residues. Trimming left V 3 bases short and J 4 bases short, with 15 bases between. The CDR3 here is CASSYNPGGVTEAFF. CDR3 nucleotides: TGTGCCAGCAGTTATAACCCAGGAGGGGTCACTGAAGCTTTCTTT.

This clone occurred once. The chain couples TRBV6-5 to TRBJ1-1, with 8 positions matching TRBD1. The CDR3 totals 12 residues. Germline V gene sequence: CDR1 MNHEY, CDR2 SVGAGI. Trimming at V came to 6 bases and at J to 9 bases, leaving 6 bases not matched to a gene. CDR3 protein: CASRNRGSKAFF. CDR3 in DNA: TGTGCCAGCAGAAACAGGGGGAGTAAAGCTTTCTTT.

The chain recombines TRBV18 with TRBJ1-1; no reliable D call. CDR3 length: 12 residues. Trimming removed 7 bases from V and 2 bases from J, with 8 bases in between. Per germline, CDR1 KGHSH and CDR2 LQKENI. The CDR3 is CASCWGNTEAFF. DNA for the CDR3: TGTGCCAGCTGTTGGGGAAACACTGAAGCTTTCTTT. Filled out from reference TRBV18 and TRBJ1-1, the complete variable domain reads NAGVMQNPRHLVRRRGQEARLRCSPMKGHSHVYWYRQLPEEGLKFMVYLQKENIIDESGMPKERFSAEFPKEGPSILRIQQVVRGDSAAYFCASCWGNTEAFFGQGTRLTVV.

The chain recombines TRBV2 with TRBJ2-5, with a possible D match to TRBD1 (6 bases). The V and J ends lost 4 bases and 2 bases respectively, with 11 bases between them. The CDR3 loop spans 14 amino acids. Per the germline V gene, CDR1 is SNHLY and CDR2 is FYNNEI. The chain's CDR3 is CASSAGALQETQYF. DNA of the CDR3: TGTGCCAGCAGTGCAGGGGCCCTGCAAGAGACCCAGTACTTC.

This chain links TRBV7-9 with TRBJ2-1; 8 bases map to TRBD1. CDR1 SEHNR and CDR2 FQNEAQ come from the germline V gene (reference sequence). This CDR3 is built from 14 residues. V was pared by 3 bases and J by 5 bases, with 3 bases of the junction left unmatched. CDR3 DNA sequence: TGTGCCAGCAGCTTCCAGGGGGCGAACAATGAGCAGTTCTTC. This sequence encodes CASSFQGANNEQFF.

The rearrangement links TRBV25-1 to TRBJ2-5, with 9 nucleotides matching TRBD2. V lost 6 bases to trimming and J lost 6 bases; unmatched junction nucleotides: 8. Germline V gene lookup returns CDR1 MGHDK and CDR2 SYGVNS. The CDR3 sequence is 14 residues long. The CDR3 sequence: CASRVAGDGKTQYF. The CDR3 bases are TGTGCCAGCAGGGTAGCGGGGGACGGGAAGACCCAGTACTTC.

This clone was seen more than once but under ten times. The gene calls are TRBV4-1 and TRBJ2-2; possibly TRBD1 for D (7 bases). Germline V gene sequence: CDR1 MGHRA, CDR2 YSYEKL. This CDR3 is 17 amino acids long. V was cut by 3 bases and J by 7 bases, with 21 bases left in between. The CDR3 nucleotides are TGCGCCAGCAGCCATGTTCTACAGGGGAGGCGTAACGGGGAGCTGTTTTTT. Translation gives CASSHVLQGRRNGELFF.

J is TRBJ1-2 and V is TRBV27; D not certain. The CDR3 totals 13 residues. Deletions cut 6 bases from V and 5 bases from J, with 13 bases between. Per the germline V gene, CDR1 is MNHEY and CDR2 is SMNVEV (reference sequence). The DNA of the CDR3 is TGTGCCAGCAGACGCCTAGGACTTTATGGCTACACCTTC. This translates into CASRRLGLYGYTF.

The chain employs TRBV2 and TRBJ1-5; TRBD1 agrees at 9 bases. The CDR3 spans 14 residues. CDR1 SNHLY and CDR2 FYNNEI come from the germline V gene. With V trimmed by 1 base and J by 7 bases, 2 bases remained unmatched. For the CDR3, the DNA is TGTGCCAGCAGTGAAGACAGGGGGCGGCAGCCCCAGCATTTT. It encodes CASSEDRGRQPQHF.

This clone has a single count. In nucleotides, the CDR3 is TGTGCCAGCAGCCCATTGGCGAAGTCATCCGGACGAGTTTACAATGAGCAGTTCTTC. The encoded protein is CASSPLAKSSGRVYNEQFF. This chain links TRBV5-5 with TRBJ2-1; D call uncertain. CDR3 size: 19 residues. CDR1 and CDR2 from the germline V gene are SGHKS and YYEKEE (reference sequence). V lost 4 bases to trimming and J lost 4 bases, with 27 bases between them.

V gene TRBV18 combines with J gene TRBJ2-7, with 8 bases matching TRBD1. From germline, CDR1 is KGHSH and CDR2 LQKENI. V dropped 4 bases and J dropped 6; count of bases not matched to a gene: 5. This CDR3 contains 13 residues. The CDR3, as DNA: TGTGCCAGCTCACGCGACAGGGGTCGCGAGCAGTACTTC. It yields the protein CASSRDRGREQYF.

The chain has TRBV19 and TRBJ2-1, with D perhaps TRBD1 (6 bases). Germline values: CDR1 LNHDA, CDR2 SQIVND (reference sequence). CDR3 length: 12 amino acids. Trimming pared 3 bases from V and 8 bases from J, leaving 8 bases between. In nucleotides, the CDR3 is TGTGCCAGTAGTATCAGGGGCTATGAGCAGTTCTTC. Translated: CASSIRGYEQFF.

The chain uses TRBV11-2 and TRBJ2-7, with TRBD1 matching over 9 bases. The CDR3 runs 15 residues. V trimming: 6 bases; J trimming: 3 bases; junction bases outside the gene matches: 9. Per germline, CDR1 SGHAT and CDR2 FQNNGV. DNA for the CDR3: TGTGCCAGCAGACATCCGGGACAGGGCAACTACGAGCAGTACTTC. Residues: CASRHPGQGNYEQYF. Variable domain in full (rest from reference TRBV11-2 and TRBJ2-7): EAGVAQSPRYKIIEKRQSVAFWCNPISGHATLYWYQQILGQGPKLLIQFQNNGVVDDSQLPKDRFSAERLKGVDSTLKIQPAKLEDSAVYLCASRHPGQGNYEQYFGPGTRLTVT.

The V gene is TRBV28, the J gene TRBJ1-2; maybe TRBD1 (5 bases). Deletions cut 6 bases from V and 6 bases from J, with 20 bases between. This CDR3 has 15 amino acids. In germline, CDR1 is MDHEN, CDR2 SYDVKM. CDR3 sequence: CASRILGRGGDGYTF. The DNA for the CDR3 is TGTGCCAGCAGAATTCTTGGGAGGGGAGGGGATGGCTACACCTTC.

The gene calls are TRBV7-8 and TRBJ1-2, with 8 bases that match TRBD1. V shed 4 bases, J shed 5 bases, and the junction held 9 bases outside the gene matches. CDR1 is SGHVS, CDR2 FQNEAQ, per germline. CDR3 length: 15 amino acids. The CDR3 reads CASSSSGTGLYGYTF. CDR3 DNA sequence: TGTGCCAGCAGCTCTTCCGGGACAGGCCTATATGGCTACACCTTC.

The V and J genes are TRBV10-3 and TRBJ1-2, with D unclear. This CDR3 has 12 residues. Germline CDR1 ENHRY, CDR2 SYGVKD. The V and J ends lost 7 bases and 2 bases respectively, with 8 bases between them. In DNA, the CDR3 is TGTGCCATCAAAAGCCTAAACTATGGCTACACCTTC. It translates to CAIKSLNYGYTF.

The rearrangement links TRBV21-1 to TRBJ2-5; the table's D call TRBD2 went unverified against the DNA. TRBV21-1 is a pseudogene. The CDR3 runs to 14 residues. The CDR3 sequence is CASRQAGPRETQYF. The CDR3 DNA reads TGTGCCAGCAGACAAGCGGGCCCTAGGGAGACCCAGTACTTC.

CDR3 sequence: CASRPGTGGSNEQFF. CDR3 coding DNA: TGTGCCAGCAGGCCCGGGACAGGGGGATCCAATGAGCAGTTCTTC. The J gene is TRBJ2-1, the V gene TRBV27; 11 nucleotides line up with TRBD1. CDR1 MNHEY and CDR2 SMNVEV come from the germline V gene (reference sequence). The CDR3 extends over 15 amino acids. V was pared by 6 bases and J by 6 bases, with 7 bases of the junction left unmatched.

The genes are TRBV2 and TRBJ2-3; D is uncertain. Trimming pared 3 bases from V and 0 bases from J, leaving 7 bases between. The CDR3 runs 14 residues. The germline V gene has CDR1 SNHLY and CDR2 FYNNEI. CDR3 DNA sequence: TGTGCCAGCAGTGATAGAACGAGCACAGATACGCAGTATTTT. Amino acids: CASSDRTSTDTQYF.